The TCR beta chain described here comes from a study of long-term antiretroviral therapy in people with HIV. As for the study in general: The earliest specimens came about a decade ahead of the 2015 immediate-ART recommendation. Study-wide points: Blood obtained between about 2004 and 2017 may reflect older ART regimens.

Sequencing relied on immunoSEQ assay v3.0, run at survey level. Measured with immunoSEQ multiplex PCR; TCRdb has only the in-frame clones, and not every one. The sample records 6,500 to 8,000 clones, roughly 85% being singletons. With 3 bases removed from V and 4 bases from J, the gap between germline ends came to 10 bases. Germline V gives CDR1 KGHSH, CDR2 LQKENI. CDR3 length: 13 residues. Of note for this clone: The antigen is unknown.

Each participant with HIV received care in the United States. This specimen consisted of unsorted PBMCs, obtained 3.7 years after starting antiretroviral therapy. The TCR comes from a woman aged 50 to 60 with HIV. The rearrangement links TRBV18 to TRBJ2-7; D remains ambiguous. The chain's CDR3 is CASSPVISYEQYF. CDR3 in DNA: TGTGCCAGCTCACCGGTAATTTCTTACGAGCAGTACTTC. The full variable domain, rest sourced from reference TRBV18 and TRBJ2-7, is NAGVMQNPRHLVRRRGQEARLRCSPMKGHSHVYWYRQLPEEGLKFMVYLQKENIIDESGMPKERFSAEFPKEGPSILRIQQVVRGDSAAYFCASSPVISYEQYFGPGTRLTVT.